These 23 T cell receptor beta chains share one sample of origin, sequenced in a study of T cell responses to AZD1222 COVID-19 vaccine. Sequenced by immunoSEQ multiplex PCR; TCRdb stores in-frame clones only, minus some. This table holds fewer than 150,000 clones, more than 85% found once. The specimen comprised peripheral blood, sampled on day 0 of AZD1222 vaccination. Receptor source: an adult in good health.

The rearrangement uses TRBV4-2 and TRBJ2-3; D unclear. The CDR3 spans 17 residues. Between the trimmed V and J ends, which lost 1 base and 0 bases, there was a span of 14 bases. Germline loops: CDR1 LGHNA, CDR2 YNFKEQ. The CDR3 region is CASSQVFATSSTDTQYF. CDR3 nucleotide sequence: TGTGCCAGCAGCCAAGTTTTTGCTACTTCTAGCACAGATACGCAGTATTTT.

The rearrangement joins TRBV3-1 (or the pseudogene TRBV3-2) to TRBJ1-3; D might be TRBD1 (6 bases). This CDR3 comprises 17 residues. Germline CDR1 is LGHDT and CDR2 is YNNKEL (reference sequence). V gave up 1 base and J gave up 1 base, with 14 bases separating them. The CDR3 nucleotides read TGTGCCAGCAGCCAAGGGACAGCTCTGGGGTCTGGAAACACCATATATTTT. Amino acid sequence: CASSQGTALGSGNTIYF.

The chain is built from TRBV7-9 and TRBJ1-1, with D possibly matching TRBD1 (5 bases). CDR1 SEHNR and CDR2 FQNEAQ come from the germline V gene (reference sequence). V dropped 6 bases and J dropped 1 base, with 15 bases sitting between them. The CDR3 loop spans 15 amino acids. The CDR3 DNA is TGTGCCAGCAGGGAGATTCGGGGGTCGAACACTGAAGCTTTCTTT. The encoded protein is CASREIRGSNTEAFF.

The chain has TRBV18 and TRBJ2-4; the D gene could be TRBD1 or TRBD2 (5 bases each). Germline lookup yields CDR1 KGHSH and CDR2 LQKENI. The CDR3 is made up of 15 amino acids. Trimming removed 3 bases at V and 0 bases at J, with 9 bases between. For the CDR3, the DNA is TGTGCCAGCTCACCTGGGACCGTAGCCAAAAACATTCAGTACTTC. Its translation: CASSPGTVAKNIQYF.

The CDR3 sequence is CASSPAGGPYEQYF. CDR3 nucleotides: TGTGCCAGCAGTCCAGCGGGAGGGCCTTACGAGCAGTACTTC. The J gene is TRBJ2-7, the V gene TRBV28, with 10 bases identical to TRBD2. This CDR3 has 14 amino acids. The germline CDR1 and CDR2 sequences are MDHEN and SYDVKM. V lost 5 bases to trimming and J lost 4 bases; unmatched junction nucleotides: 5.

This chain joins TRBV9 and TRBJ1-2, with TRBD1 identical over 7 bases. V lost 4 bases to trimming and J lost 6 bases; unmatched junction nucleotides: 3. The CDR3 runs 12 residues. CDR1 is SGDLS and CDR2 is YYNGEE in the germline V gene. This CDR3 reads CASSLTGDGYTF. The CDR3, as DNA: TGTGCCAGCAGCCTAACAGGGGATGGCTACACCTTC.

V gene TRBV7-9 combines with J gene TRBJ1-1, with a possible D match to TRBD1 (6 bases). The germline gives CDR1 SEHNR, CDR2 FQNEAQ (reference sequence). The CDR3 contains 13 residues. V was trimmed by 4 bases and J by 1 base, leaving 7 bases between them. The CDR3 region is CASSSRGNTEAFF. CDR3 in DNA: TGTGCCAGCAGCTCCAGGGGGAACACTGAAGCTTTCTTT. Together with reference TRBV7-9 and TRBJ1-1, the CDR3 gives the full variable domain: DTGVSQNPRHKITKRGQNVTFRCDPISEHNRLYWYRQTLGQGPEFLTYFQNEAQLEKSRLLSDRFSAERPKGSFSTLEIQRTEQGDSAMYLCASSSRGNTEAFFGQGTRLTVV.

J is TRBJ2-2 and V is TRBV9; 9 positions match TRBD1. The germline CDR1 and CDR2 sequences are SGDLS and YYNGEE. J was trimmed by 4 bases and V by 3 bases; bases with no gene match: 1. The CDR3 is made up of 14 amino acids. The CDR3 DNA is TGTGCCAGCAGCGCGGACAGGGGCACCGGGGAGCTGTTTTTT. Translated: CASSADRGTGELFF.

The chain is built from TRBV5-1 and TRBJ2-7; D uncertain. CDR1 and CDR2 (germline): SGHRS, YFSETQ. CDR3 length: 13 residues. Between the trimmed V and J ends, which lost 0 bases and 2 bases, there was a span of 6 bases. The CDR3, as DNA: TGCGCCAGCAGCTTGGAACTGGCCTACGAGCAGTACTTC. Amino acids: CASSLELAYEQYF.

The chain is built from TRBV6-2 or TRBV6-3 and TRBJ2-3; TRBD2 aligns across 9 bases. V shed 5 bases, J shed 4 bases, and the junction held 4 bases outside the gene matches. The CDR3 is 14 residues long. Germline V gene data show CDR1 as MNHEY and CDR2 as SVGEGT. The chain's CDR3 is CASSLAGLADTQYF. The DNA of the CDR3 is TGTGCCAGCAGTCTAGCGGGACTAGCAGATACGCAGTATTTT.

This clone was detected only once. The chain combines TRBV18 with TRBJ1-1, with a possible D match to TRBD1 (5 bases). The CDR3 totals 13 residues. Germline V gene sequence: CDR1 KGHSH, CDR2 LQKENI. Deletions cut 3 bases from V and 6 bases from J, with 11 bases between. CDR3 sequence: CASSPSRGAEAFF. For the CDR3, the DNA is TGTGCCAGCTCACCGTCAAGGGGTGCTGAAGCTTTCTTT.

The chain couples TRBV19 to TRBJ1-1, with D possibly matching TRBD1 (5 bases). V lost 6 bases, J lost 3 bases, and 14 bases lay in between. CDR3 length: 14 residues. Looked up from germline, CDR1 is LNHDA and CDR2 is SQIVND (reference sequence). CDR3 in amino acids: CASRRSAGDTEAFF. CDR3 sequence (DNA): TGTGCCAGTAGACGCTCAGCGGGGGACACTGAAGCTTTCTTT.

The rearrangement uses TRBV7-9 and TRBJ1-4; D not certain. Trimming pared 5 bases from V and 5 bases from J, leaving 15 bases between. The CDR3 has 15 amino acids. Per germline, CDR1 SEHNR and CDR2 FQNEAQ (reference sequence). The CDR3 is CASSPWGETNEKLFF. CDR3 sequence (DNA): TGTGCCAGCAGCCCGTGGGGAGAGACGAATGAAAAACTGTTTTTT.

This clone appeared once. The chain combines TRBV19 with TRBJ1-2; TRBD1 matches at 7 bases. There are 13 residues in the CDR3. The junction had 3 bases not matched to a gene; V was cut back by 4 bases and J by 4 bases. Germline V gene sequence: CDR1 LNHDA, CDR2 SQIVND (reference sequence). The CDR3 reads CASSTGTAYGYTF. As DNA, the CDR3 is TGTGCCAGTAGTACAGGGACAGCCTATGGCTACACCTTC.

V usage is TRBV4-1 and J usage is TRBJ1-2; D is ambiguous. CDR1 and CDR2 (germline): MGHRA, YSYEKL. This CDR3 has 15 amino acids. Deletions cut 4 bases from V and 3 bases from J, with 15 bases between. CDR3 bases: TGCGCCAGCAGCCTGACGAGGCCCACTCACTATGGCTACACCTTC. Translating gives CASSLTRPTHYGYTF.

J is TRBJ2-2 and V is TRBV12-5, with 9 bases lining up with TRBD2. Germline V gene lookup returns CDR1 LGHNT and CDR2 FRNRAP. V was clipped by 0 bases and J by 5 bases; unmatched bases: 4. The CDR3 contains 16 residues. CDR3 sequence reads: CASGLVSGSWTGELFF. The CDR3, as DNA: TGTGCTAGTGGTTTGGTTAGCGGGAGCTGGACCGGGGAGCTGTTTTTT.

CDR3 nucleotide sequence: TGTGCCAGCAGCTTAGACGGGAACTCCTACGAGCAGTACTTC. Residues: CASSLDGNSYEQYF. J is TRBJ2-7 and V is TRBV7-2, with D perhaps TRBD2 (5 bases). The germline CDR1 and CDR2 sequences are SGHTA and FQGNSA. The CDR3 contains 14 residues. Trimming shortened V by 1 base and J by 0 bases, and 7 bases separated the two germline ends.

This chain connects TRBV6-5 to TRBJ1-2, with D tentatively TRBD1 (5 bases). CDR3 size: 15 residues. Trimming took 2 bases from V and 0 from J, leaving 10 bases between them. Germline lookup yields CDR1 MNHEY and CDR2 SVGAGI. The CDR3 here is CASSYGGTANYGYTF. Here the CDR3 DNA reads TGTGCCAGCAGTTACGGCGGGACGGCTAACTATGGCTACACCTTC.

The chain joins TRBV12-3 or TRBV12-4 to TRBJ1-1; D gene uncertain. The CDR3 loop spans 13 amino acids. Trimming pared 2 bases from V and 3 bases from J, leaving 7 bases between. The CDR3, as DNA: TGTGCCAGCAGTTTATTAAGCTACACTGAAGCTTTCTTT. Its protein is CASSLLSYTEAFF.

This rearrangement joins TRBV28 to TRBJ1-2; D call uncertain. This CDR3 contains 16 residues. The germline V gene encodes CDR1 MDHEN and CDR2 SYDVKM. V lost 3 bases to trimming and J lost 4 bases, with 18 bases between them. The CDR3 DNA sequence: TGTGCCAGCAGTTTGGTGACGATAGACCGACCCTATGGCTACACCTTC. This translates into CASSLVTIDRPYGYTF.

Concerning this clone itself: At one of its ends the junction is not consistent with the germline gene, which may arise from a read error. V gene TRBV5-1 combines with J gene TRBJ2-7; 9 bases are shared with TRBD2. This CDR3 is 14 amino acids long. Germline lookup yields CDR1 SGHRS and CDR2 YFSETQ. The CDR3 here is CARSAGGRRAGQYF. The CDR3 DNA is TGCGCCCGCAGCGCGGGGGGGCGACGGGCGGGGCAGTACTTC.

V is TRBV2 and J is TRBJ1-5; D possibly corresponds to TRBD1 (6 bases). Germline V lookup: CDR1 SNHLY, CDR2 FYNNEI. Deletions cut 1 base from V and 6 bases from J, with 16 bases between. CDR3 length: 16 residues. CDR3: CASSEVITGRGQPQHF. DNA of the CDR3: TGTGCCAGCAGTGAAGTGATAACAGGGCGTGGTCAGCCCCAGCATTTT.

Concerning this clone: The junction differs from germline at one of its ends, possibly a read error. This chain joins TRBV27 and TRBJ2-1; TRBD1 matches 7 bases. This CDR3 comprises 13 residues. Germline assignment: CDR1 MNHEY and CDR2 SMNVEV (reference sequence). CDR3 amino acids: CASSLEGAQGRVF. The CDR3 coding sequence is TGTGCCAGCAGTTTAGAGGGGGCGCAGGGGCGGGTCTTC.